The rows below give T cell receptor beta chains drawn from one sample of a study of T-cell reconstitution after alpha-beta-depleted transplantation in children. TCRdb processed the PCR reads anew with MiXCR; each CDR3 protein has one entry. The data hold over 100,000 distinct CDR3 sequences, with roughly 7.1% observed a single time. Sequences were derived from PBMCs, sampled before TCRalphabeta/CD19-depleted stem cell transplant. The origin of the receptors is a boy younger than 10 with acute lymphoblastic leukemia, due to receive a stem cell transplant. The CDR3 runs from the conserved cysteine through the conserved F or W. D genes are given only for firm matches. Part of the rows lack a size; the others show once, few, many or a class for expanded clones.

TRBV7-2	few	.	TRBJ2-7	CASSLQGPSYEQYF	TGTGCCAGCAGCTTACAGGGGCCCTCCTACGAGCAGTACTTC
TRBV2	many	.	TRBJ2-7	CASSGASPGREQYF	TGTGCCAGCAGTGGGGCATCTCCGGGGCGGGAGCAGTACTTC
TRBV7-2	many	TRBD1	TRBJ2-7	CASSLTGVTSYEQYF	TGTGCCAGCAGCTTAACAGGGGTGACCTCCTACGAGCAGTACTTC
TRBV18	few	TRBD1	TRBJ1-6	CASSLQGADSPLHF	TGTGCCAGCTCGCTTCAGGGGGCGGATTCACCCCTCCACTTT
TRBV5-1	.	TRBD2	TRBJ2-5	CASSPGLADGQETQYF	TGCGCCAGCAGCCCGGGACTAGCGGACGGACAAGAGACCCAGTACTTC
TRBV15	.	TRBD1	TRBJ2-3	CATSKIITGADTQYF	TGTGCCACCAGCAAGATTATAACAGGGGCAGATACGCAGTATTTT
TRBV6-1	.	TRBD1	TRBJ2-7	CASGSSGQTVYEQYF	TGTGCCAGCGGATCTTCGGGACAGACTGTATACGAGCAGTACTTC
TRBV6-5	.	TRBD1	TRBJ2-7	CASSLQGAEEQYF	TGTGCCAGCAGTCTACAGGGGGCGGAAGAGCAGTACTTC
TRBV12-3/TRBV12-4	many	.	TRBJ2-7	CASSFLGSEQYF	TGTGCCAGCAGTTTTCTGGGGTCCGAGCAGTACTTC
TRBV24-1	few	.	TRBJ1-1	CATSDFPDTLNTEAFF	TGTGCCACCAGTGATTTTCCGGACACTCTGAACACTGAAGCTTTCTTT
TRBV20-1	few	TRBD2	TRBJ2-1	CSARDLRGVYNEQFF	TGCAGTGCTAGAGATCTGCGGGGGGTTTACAATGAGCAGTTCTTC
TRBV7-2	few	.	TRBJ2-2	CASSPQGTTGELFF	TGTGCCAGCAGCCCCCAGGGAACCACCGGGGAGCTGTTTTTT
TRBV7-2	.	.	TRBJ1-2	CASSLSVLGTGGYTF	TGTGCCAGCAGCTTAAGCGTCCTGGGGACGGGAGGCTACACCTTC
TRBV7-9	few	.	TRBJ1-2	CASSPGGTGYTF	TGTGCCAGCAGCCCTGGGGGCACTGGCTACACCTTC
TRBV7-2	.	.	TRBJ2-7	CASSFRRSGDYEQYF	TGTGCCAGCAGCTTTCGGAGGTCAGGGGATTACGAGCAGTACTTC
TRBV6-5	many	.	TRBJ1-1	CASSYSPNWGPEAFF	TGTGCCAGCAGTTACTCGCCCAATTGGGGGCCTGAAGCTTTCTTT
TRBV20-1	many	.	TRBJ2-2	CSARRVTGELFF	TGCAGTGCGCGACGGGTCACCGGGGAGCTGTTTTTT
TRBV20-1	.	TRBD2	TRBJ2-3	CSAQLGGNTDTQYF	TGCAGTGCTCAGCTCGGGGGGAACACAGATACGCAGTATTTT
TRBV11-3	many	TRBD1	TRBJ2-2	CASSLGTGTGELFF	TGTGCCAGCAGCTTAGGGACAGGAACCGGGGAGCTGTTTTTT
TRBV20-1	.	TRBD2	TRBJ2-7	CSARAGTSSSWEQYF	TGCAGTGCTAGAGCCGGGACTAGTTCCTCCTGGGAGCAGTACTTC
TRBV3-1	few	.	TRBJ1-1	CASSQAEGLTEAFF	TGTGCCAGCAGCCAGGCGGAGGGGCTGACTGAAGCTTTCTTT
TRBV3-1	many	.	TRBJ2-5	CASSQLGAGETQYF	TGTGCCAGCAGCCAATTGGGGGCCGGAGAGACCCAGTACTTC
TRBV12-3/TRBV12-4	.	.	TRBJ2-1	CASRGGTAAPNEQFF	TGTGCCTCTCGAGGGGGGACTGCAGCCCCCAATGAGCAGTTCTTC
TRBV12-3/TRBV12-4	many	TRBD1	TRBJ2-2	CASSPAGQGTGELFF	TGTGCCAGCAGCCCGGCCGGACAGGGGACCGGGGAGCTGTTTTTT